Listed here is a single T cell receptor (beta chain). This sample is part of a study of T cell changes during pregnancy in multiple sclerosis. Profiling relied on immunoSEQ multiplex PCR, and the TCRdb table lists in-frame clones only, not all of them. The table includes over 65,000 clones, 80% to 95% detected once. The source is a female donor in good health, enrolled as a control in a pregnancy study. Specimen: peripheral blood, collected in the first trimester of pregnancy.

The CDR3 sequence: CASTPTGTYGYTF. The CDR3 DNA is TGTGCCAGCACTCCGACAGGCACCTATGGCTACACCTTC. The chain carries TRBV2 and TRBJ1-2; tentative D call: TRBD1 (6 bases). Trimming pared 7 bases from V and 4 bases from J, leaving 13 bases between. Germline lookup yields CDR1 SNHLY and CDR2 FYNNEI. The CDR3 is 13 residues long.